This paragraph reports one T cell receptor (beta chain). This receptor's antigen is unknown. No qualities accompany the bases; no much larger clone lies one base away. The time point label, read with the paper, signifies: baseline before first vaccination. Vaccinee samples came from UK trials COV001 and COV002, including a single-blind randomized controlled phase 2/3 trial of AZD1222 (ChAdOx1 nCoV-19) in healthy adults. For TCRbeta chain sequencing, PBMC samples were collected from trial participants at day 0 and at day 28 after the second dose. This sample is part of a study of T cell responses to AZD1222 COVID-19 vaccine (dated by TCRdb to 2020 to 2023). Regarding the complete study: AZD1222 recipients whose second dose came at about 4 weeks and those whose second dose came at about 12 weeks were combined into one group, since spike-specific TCR depth and breadth did not differ between the two schedules. A total of just over 230 trial participants underwent TCR sequencing, of whom about 200 received two doses of AZD1222 and some 25 received two doses of the MenACWY control vaccine. Trial participants were enrolled by age into 18-55, 56-69 and 70-plus year subgroups, with roughly 150, 30 and 60 TCR-sequenced participants respectively. The research as a whole found: The whole spike protein was spanned by vaccine-associated CD4 TCRs, and dominant responses were seen in regions 160-218 and 743-854. Spike-specific TCR breadth and depth rose significantly after two AZD1222 doses compared with day 0 and with MenACWY recipients. In the small 56-69-year group, the increase in depth fell short of significance, most likely because of low power. Epitopes outside the regions mutated in the B.1.351 and B.1.1.7 variants were reportedly recognized by nearly half of the unique spike-specific TCRs. Most participants were white British and females outnumbered males, and the authors suggested that clonal diversity may have been underestimated. Because no day 14 peak-response samples were available, repertoires were characterized only after the peak T cell response. Conclusions about previously exposed vaccinees are limited, since just five or six AZD1222 recipients were seropositive for SARS-CoV-2 at baseline.

The CDR3 regions of human TCRbeta chains were analyzed by immunosequencing. For the original study's pipeline: TCRs in the repertoires were compared against a reference library of SARS-CoV-2-specific TCRs that had been generated with the MIRA antigen-specificity platform. Breadth meant the fraction of unique TCRs that were SARS-CoV-2-associated, whereas depth meant the fraction of total T cells that were SARS-CoV-2-associated. Using the MIRA data, each spike-specific TCR was assigned both to the spike region to which the TCR was reactive and to a CD4 or CD8 class. Log10-transformed breadth and depth values were compared by one-way ANOVA with Sidak's multiple comparisons tests. TCRdb took over this immuneACCESS table, retaining in-frame rearrangements with V and J assigned. Such tables are incomplete; in checked studies, under half of the missing clones stem from an unresolved V gene, and the remainder is unexplained. V and J calls and clone size come straight from that table; D and trimming were deduced from the DNA. The table for this sample lists over 150,000 clones; roughly nine tenths of them were counted only once. The ten top clones hold roughly 1.6% of the sample.

Looking up the germline V gene yields CDR1 SNHLY and CDR2 FYNNEI. The CDR3 measures 17 amino acids from cysteine to phenylalanine. Only the CDR3 portion is preserved as DNA: 51 bases, with reading frame beginning at the first base. Ends trimmed: V by 9 bases, J by 0 bases; bases unmatched to a gene: 11. This material consisted of peripheral blood, taken on day 0 of AZD1222 vaccination. This TCR came from an adult in good health. The V and J genes are TRBV2 and TRBJ1-6, with 7 bases aligning to TRBD1. The CDR3 has the sequence CASQGHRGSSYNSPLHF. The DNA sequence is as follows: TGTGCCAGTCAGGGGCACAGGGGAAGCTCCTATAATTCACCCCTCCACTTT.